Listed here are 22 T cell receptor beta chains from one sample, sequenced in a study of T cell responses to AZD1222 COVID-19 vaccine. Profiling relied on immunoSEQ multiplex PCR, and the TCRdb table lists in-frame clones only, not all of them. The data hold 100,000 to 120,000 clones, with roughly nine tenths observed a single time. The sequenced sample was peripheral blood, obtained on day 0 of AZD1222 vaccination. Receptor source: an adult in good health.

This clone was counted once. The chain recombines TRBV19 with TRBJ1-2; 7 bases agree with TRBD1. From germline, CDR1 is LNHDA and CDR2 SQIVND (reference sequence). This CDR3 is 13 amino acids long. The V segment lost 3 bases and the J segment 8 bases; nucleotides outside the gene matches: 6. CDR3 sequence (DNA): TGTGCCAGTAGTATCCAGGGGGAAGGAGGCTACACCTTC. Its translation is CASSIQGEGGYTF.

The chain recombines TRBV18 with TRBJ2-1; D not certain. In germline, CDR1 is KGHSH, CDR2 LQKENI. CDR3 length: 16 amino acids. Trimming pared 0 bases from V and 6 bases from J, leaving 15 bases between. CDR3 residues: CASSPPSAWISNEQFF. The CDR3 DNA is TGTGCCAGCTCACCACCATCGGCTTGGATTTCCAATGAGCAGTTCTTC.

V gene TRBV3-1 (or the pseudogene TRBV3-2) combines with J gene TRBJ1-1; TRBD1 is a possible D gene (5 bases). This CDR3 spans 14 amino acids. The V gene lost 1 base and the J gene lost 4 bases, with 10 bases spanning the gap. Germline assignment: CDR1 LGHDT and CDR2 YNNKEL (reference sequence). The CDR3 region is CASSQVGVGTEAFF. For the CDR3, the DNA is TGTGCCAGCAGCCAAGTAGGGGTGGGCACTGAAGCTTTCTTT.

This clone appeared a single time. V and J are TRBV5-1 and TRBJ2-3; the match to TRBD2 covers 10 bases. The CDR3 extends over 14 amino acids. The germline V gene has CDR1 SGHRS and CDR2 YFSETQ. Trimming cost V 5 bases and J 6 bases; bases outside gene matches: 6. As DNA, the CDR3 is TGCGCCAGCAGGGCTCTAGCGGGGGTTGATACGCAGTATTTT. As protein: CASRALAGVDTQYF. The full variable domain, in which reference TRBV5-1 and TRBJ2-3 provide the parts outside the CDR3, is KAGVTQTPRYLIKTRGQQVTLSCSPISGHRSVSWYQQTPGQGLQFLFEYFSETQRNKGNFPGRFSGRQFSNSRSEMNVSTLELGDSALYLCASRALAGVDTQYFGPGTRLTVL.

The chain has TRBV24-1 and TRBJ2-1; no clear D gene. CDR1 is KGHDR, CDR2 SFDVKD, per germline. The CDR3 extends over 15 amino acids. V was trimmed by 4 bases and J by 1 base, leaving 10 bases between them. The CDR3 reads CATSDALRSYNEQFF. The DNA for the CDR3 is TGTGCCACCAGTGACGCCCTGCGGTCCTACAATGAGCAGTTCTTC.

The rearrangement uses TRBV3-1 (or the pseudogene TRBV3-2) and TRBJ1-3, with D uncertain. Germline CDR1 is LGHDT and CDR2 is YNNKEL (reference sequence). V was pared by 1 base and J by 0 bases, with 7 bases between. The length of the CDR3 is 15 residues. For the CDR3, the DNA is TGTGCCAGCAGCCAAGGTTCGGACTCTGGAAACACCATATATTTT. Amino acid sequence: CASSQGSDSGNTIYF.

The genes are TRBV2 and TRBJ2-3, with no clear D. Germline V gene data show CDR1 as SNHLY and CDR2 as FYNNEI. With 6 bases removed from V and 1 base from J, the gap between germline ends came to 23 bases. This CDR3 region has 18 residues. CDR3: CASSGAPHIPHRTDTQYF. CDR3 DNA sequence: TGTGCCAGCAGCGGCGCGCCTCATATTCCTCATCGCACAGATACGCAGTATTTT.

This chain links TRBV4-2 with TRBJ1-5; D gene ambiguous. The CDR3 contains 14 residues. Germline CDR1 reads LGHNA; CDR2 reads YNFKEQ. V gave up 4 bases and J gave up 2 bases, with 9 bases separating them. The CDR3, as DNA: TGTGCCAGCAGCCGTCCGGACGGCAATCAGCCCCAGCATTTT. This translates into CASSRPDGNQPQHF.

The chain joins TRBV19 to TRBJ1-4; 7 bases agree with TRBD1. The CDR3 covers 14 residues. Germline CDR1 reads LNHDA; CDR2 reads SQIVND (reference sequence). With V trimmed by 6 bases and J by 8 bases, 9 bases remained unmatched. Here the CDR3 DNA reads TGTGCCAGTAGCGACGACAGGGTGACGGAAAAACTGTTTTTT. Translating gives CASSDDRVTEKLFF.

The V gene is TRBV2, the J gene TRBJ1-6; 7 nucleotides line up with TRBD1. The germline V gene has CDR1 SNHLY and CDR2 FYNNEI. The CDR3 length is 14 residues. The ends lost 6 bases at V and 7 bases at J; junction bases unmatched: 6. CDR3 protein: CASRLGTANSPLHF. The CDR3 DNA sequence: TGTGCCAGCAGGCTCGGGACAGCCAATTCACCCCTCCACTTT.

V and J are TRBV11-3 and TRBJ2-1, with 7 bases lining up with TRBD2. CDR3 length: 14 residues. The V and J ends lost 1 base and 6 bases, in that order; junction bases with no gene match: 3. CDR1 is SGHNT and CDR2 is YENEEA in the germline V gene. CDR3 protein: CASSLVRTSNEQFF. CDR3 DNA sequence: TGTGCCAGCAGCTTAGTGCGGACTAGCAATGAGCAGTTCTTC. The complete variable domain, with remaining parts taken from reference TRBV11-3 and TRBJ2-1, reads EAGVVQSPRYKIIEKKQPVAFWCNPISGHNTLYWYLQNLGQGPELLIRYENEEAVDDSQLPKDRFSAERLKGVDSTLKIQPAELGDSAVYLCASSLVRTSNEQFFGPGTRLTVL.

V usage is TRBV7-9 and J usage is TRBJ1-2; D possibly corresponds to TRBD1 (6 bases). Germline lookup yields CDR1 SEHNR and CDR2 FQNEAQ (reference sequence). CDR3 length equals 15 residues. V lost 3 bases, J lost 8 bases, and 19 bases lay in between. The CDR3 bases are TGTGCCAGCAGCTTGGAGGGACAACCACCCCGGGGCTACACCTTC. Its translation is CASSLEGQPPRGYTF.

The chain has TRBV18 and TRBJ2-7, with TRBD2 as a possible D gene (7 bases). The V gene's germline CDR1 is KGHSH and CDR2 LQKENI. The CDR3 covers 14 residues. Trimming shortened V by 2 bases and J by 2 bases, and 10 bases separated the two germline ends. CDR3 region: CASSPGGATYEQYF. The CDR3 DNA sequence: TGTGCCAGCTCACCAGGGGGGGCAACCTACGAGCAGTACTTC. The whole variable domain, remainder taken from reference TRBV18 and TRBJ2-7, is NAGVMQNPRHLVRRRGQEARLRCSPMKGHSHVYWYRQLPEEGLKFMVYLQKENIIDESGMPKERFSAEFPKEGPSILRIQQVVRGDSAAYFCASSPGGATYEQYFGPGTRLTVT.

The chain combines TRBV4-3 with TRBJ2-7; D unresolved. Germline CDR1 reads LGHNA; CDR2 reads YSLEER. This CDR3 comprises 15 residues. With 0 bases removed from V and 3 bases from J, the gap between germline ends came to 12 bases. CDR3 sequence reads: CASSQEVPALYEQYF. In DNA, the CDR3 is TGCGCCAGCAGCCAAGAGGTCCCGGCCCTCTACGAGCAGTACTTC.

CDR3: CASSPSGGGNQPQHF. CDR3 nucleotides: TGTGCCAGCAGCCCGTCGGGAGGGGGCAATCAGCCCCAGCATTTT. The V gene is TRBV9, the J gene TRBJ1-5; possibly TRBD1 for D (5 bases). V lost 4 bases and J lost 2, with 13 bases in between. Germline V gives CDR1 SGDLS, CDR2 YYNGEE. This CDR3 region has 15 residues.

This clone has just one count. The chain carries TRBV9 and TRBJ2-3; perhaps TRBD1 as D (5 bases). This CDR3 comprises 15 residues. The germline V gene has CDR1 SGDLS and CDR2 YYNGEE. The V gene lost 0 bases and the J gene lost 3 bases, with 11 bases spanning the gap. This CDR3 is CASSVANRRTDTQYF. CDR3 in DNA: TGTGCCAGCAGCGTAGCTAACAGGCGGACAGATACGCAGTATTTT. Looking up the rest from reference TRBV9 and TRBJ2-3 gives the full variable domain: DSGVTQTPKHLITATGQRVTLRCSPRSGDLSVYWYQQSLDQGLQFLIQYYNGEERAKGNILERFSAQQFPDLHSELNLSSLELGDSALYFCASSVANRRTDTQYFGPGTRLTVL.

Points on this clone: This sample includes further DNA sequences coding for the same CDR3. The chain employs TRBV11-1 and TRBJ2-5, with D unresolved. Per germline, CDR1 SGHAT and CDR2 FQDESV (reference sequence). V was cut by 3 bases and J by 5 bases, with 7 bases left in between. The CDR3 covers 12 residues. CDR3 DNA: TGTGCCAGCAGCTTGGGCAAGGAGACCCAGTACTTC. Translating it yields CASSLGKETQYF. The full variable domain, completed using reference TRBV11-1 and TRBJ2-5, is EAEVAQSPRYKITEKSQAVAFWCDPISGHATLYWYRQILGQGPELLVQFQDESVVDDSQLPKDRFSAERLKGVDSTLKIQPAELGDSAMYLCASSLGKETQYFGPGTRLLVL.

This chain uses TRBV5-5 with TRBJ1-1; D not resolved. Trimming stripped 3 bases from V and 2 bases from J, with 5 bases between. This CDR3 region has 12 residues. In germline, CDR1 is SGHKS, CDR2 YYEKEE (reference sequence). CDR3 nucleotides: TGTGCCAGCAGCTGGGGAAACACTGAAGCTTTCTTT. Its translation is CASSWGNTEAFF.

The V and J genes are TRBV7-3 and TRBJ2-1; TRBD2 aligns across 12 bases. The CDR3 runs 15 residues. V lost 5 bases to trimming and J lost 9 bases; unmatched junction nucleotides: 8. Germline-derived CDR1 and CDR2 are SGHTA and FQGTGA. The CDR3 DNA is TGTGCCAGCAGCCCCGCAGGACTAGCGGGGAGTGAGCAGTTCTTC. This gives the protein CASSPAGLAGSEQFF. Full variable domain (remainder filled in from reference TRBV7-3 and TRBJ2-1): GAGVSQTPSNKVTEKGKYVELRCDPISGHTALYWYRQSLGQGPEFLIYFQGTGAADDSGLPNDRFFAVRPEGSVSTLKIQRTERGDSAVYLCASSPAGLAGSEQFFGPGTRLTVL.

The chain recombines TRBV29-1 with TRBJ1-2, with a weak D call TRBD1 (5 bases). The CDR3 is 12 amino acids. V was trimmed by 4 bases and J by 4 bases, leaving 10 bases between them. Germline values: CDR1 SQVTM, CDR2 ANQGSEA. CDR3 in DNA: TGCAGCGTTGGACAGACTGGCTATGGCTACACCTTC. Encoded protein: CSVGQTGYGYTF.

This sequence joins TRBV11-2 and TRBJ2-1, with D perhaps TRBD2 (7 bases). Germline V gives CDR1 SGHAT, CDR2 FQNNGV. Trimming took 4 bases from V and 1 from J, leaving 14 bases between them. This CDR3 is 16 amino acids long. The CDR3 here is CASSSRRGPSYNEQFF. CDR3 nucleotide sequence: TGTGCCAGCAGCTCCCGGCGGGGGCCTTCCTACAATGAGCAGTTCTTC.

J is TRBJ2-3 and V is TRBV29-1; D not certain. The CDR3 is made up of 13 amino acids. V dropped 5 bases and J dropped 5 bases, with 14 bases sitting between them. Germline V gene sequence: CDR1 SQVTM, CDR2 ANQGSEA. The CDR3 region is CSVSENNGDTQYF. The DNA of the CDR3 is TGCAGCGTTTCGGAGAACAATGGAGATACGCAGTATTTT.